This T cell receptor (beta chain) appears in the sequencing data of a study of T cells in Graves' hyperthyroidism and ophthalmopathy. Exclusions: uncontrolled infection, other autoimmune disease, pregnancy, lactation. TCR beta CDR3 sequences were amplified from RNA transcripts. First-round RT-PCR targeting the TCR CDR3 was performed with the HTBI primer set. TCRdb used MiXCR to reprocess the multiplex PCR reads, holding one entry per CDR3 protein. The sample includes approximately 530,000 distinct CDR3 sequences, 15% to 20% of them seen just once. Study-level points and caveats: A model of 13 V-J pairs discriminated ophthalmopathy from stable hyperthyroidism. Most thyroid clonotypes with frequency above 0.001 were detected in blood.

For this clonotype: Its cognate antigen is unknown.

Germline V lookup: CDR1 DFQATT, CDR2 SNEGSKA (reference sequence). This CDR3 contains 15 residues. With 0 bases clipped from V and 2 bases from J, the junction kept 5 bases outside the gene matches. Sequencing input: blood. This sequence originates from a man aged 40-49 years with Graves' ophthalmopathy. V gene TRBV20-1 combines with J gene TRBJ1-2; 8 nucleotides agree with TRBD1. The CDR3 protein is CSARDQGQENYGYTF. CDR3 nucleotide sequence: TGCAGTGCTAGAGATCAGGGACAGGAGAACTATGGCTACACCTTC.